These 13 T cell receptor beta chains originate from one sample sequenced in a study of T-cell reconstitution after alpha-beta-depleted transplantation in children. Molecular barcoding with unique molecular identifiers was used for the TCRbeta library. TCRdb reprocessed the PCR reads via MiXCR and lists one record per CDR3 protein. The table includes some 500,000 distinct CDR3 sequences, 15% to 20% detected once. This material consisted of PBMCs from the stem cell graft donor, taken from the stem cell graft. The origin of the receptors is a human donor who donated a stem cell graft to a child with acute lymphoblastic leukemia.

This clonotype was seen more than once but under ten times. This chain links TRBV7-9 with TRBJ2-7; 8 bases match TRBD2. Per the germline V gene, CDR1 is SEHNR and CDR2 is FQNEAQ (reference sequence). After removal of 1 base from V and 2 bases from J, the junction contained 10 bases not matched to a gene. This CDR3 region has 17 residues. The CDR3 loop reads CASSLDSGLAGAYEQYF. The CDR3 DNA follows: TGTGCCAGCAGCTTAGATTCTGGGCTAGCGGGCGCCTACGAGCAGTACTTC.

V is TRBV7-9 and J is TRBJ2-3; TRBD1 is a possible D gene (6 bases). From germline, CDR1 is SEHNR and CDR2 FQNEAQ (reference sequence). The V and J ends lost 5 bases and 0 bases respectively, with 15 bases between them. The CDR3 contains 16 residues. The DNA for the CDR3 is TGTGCCAGCAGCCCACACAGGGAGACTAGCACAGATACGCAGTATTTT. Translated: CASSPHRETSTDTQYF.

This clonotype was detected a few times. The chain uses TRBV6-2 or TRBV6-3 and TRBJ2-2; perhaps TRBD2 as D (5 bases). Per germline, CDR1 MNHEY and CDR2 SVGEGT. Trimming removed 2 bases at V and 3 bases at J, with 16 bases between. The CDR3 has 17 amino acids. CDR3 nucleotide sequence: TGTGCCAGCAGTTACGATTCTAGAGGGCCGTACACCGGGGAGCTGTTTTTT. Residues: CASSYDSRGPYTGELFF.

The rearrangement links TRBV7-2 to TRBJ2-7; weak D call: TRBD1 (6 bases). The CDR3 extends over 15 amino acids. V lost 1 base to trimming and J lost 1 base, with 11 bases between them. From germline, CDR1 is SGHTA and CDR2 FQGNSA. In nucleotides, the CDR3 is TGTGCCAGCAGCTTAGTGTCGCAGGGGTCCTACGAGCAGTACTTC. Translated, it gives CASSLVSQGSYEQYF.

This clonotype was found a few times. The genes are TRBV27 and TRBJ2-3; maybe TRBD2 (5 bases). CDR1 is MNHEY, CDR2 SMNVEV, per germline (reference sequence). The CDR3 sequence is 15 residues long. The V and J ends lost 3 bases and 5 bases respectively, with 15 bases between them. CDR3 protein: CASSFHPLVKDTQYF. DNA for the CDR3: TGTGCCAGCAGTTTCCACCCACTAGTCAAAGATACGCAGTATTTT.

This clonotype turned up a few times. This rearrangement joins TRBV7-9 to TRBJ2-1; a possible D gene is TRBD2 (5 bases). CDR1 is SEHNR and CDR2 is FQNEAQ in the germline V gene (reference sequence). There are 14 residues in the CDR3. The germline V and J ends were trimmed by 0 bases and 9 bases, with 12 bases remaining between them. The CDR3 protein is CASSLADGVLEQFF. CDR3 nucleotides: TGTGCCAGCAGCTTAGCCGACGGGGTCCTTGAGCAGTTCTTC.

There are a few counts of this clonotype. Here the CDR3 DNA reads TGCGCCAGCAGCCAAGTCGGGGGCACTGAAGCTTTCTTT. Translating gives CASSQVGGTEAFF. The rearrangement joins TRBV4-1 to TRBJ1-1; a possible D gene is TRBD1 (5 bases). The V gene lost 1 base and the J gene lost 4 bases, with 7 bases spanning the gap. Germline-derived CDR1 and CDR2 are MGHRA and YSYEKL. There are 13 residues in the CDR3.

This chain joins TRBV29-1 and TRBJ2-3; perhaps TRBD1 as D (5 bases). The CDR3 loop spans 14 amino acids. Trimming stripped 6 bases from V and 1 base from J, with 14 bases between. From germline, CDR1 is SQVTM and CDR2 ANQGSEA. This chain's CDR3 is CSVRQRLGTDTQYF. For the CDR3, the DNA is TGCAGCGTCCGACAGCGCCTAGGCACAGATACGCAGTATTTT.

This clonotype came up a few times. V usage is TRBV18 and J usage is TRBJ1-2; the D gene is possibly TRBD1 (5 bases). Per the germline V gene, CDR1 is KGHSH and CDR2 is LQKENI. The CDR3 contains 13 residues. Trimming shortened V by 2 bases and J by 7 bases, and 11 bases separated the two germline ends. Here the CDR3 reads CASSPAGSGGYTF. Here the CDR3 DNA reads TGTGCCAGCTCACCAGCAGGGAGTGGTGGCTACACCTTC.

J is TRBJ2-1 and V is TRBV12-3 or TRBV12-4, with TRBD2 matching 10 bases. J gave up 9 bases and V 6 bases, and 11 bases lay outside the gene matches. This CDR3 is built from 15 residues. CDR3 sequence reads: CASRPGLAGAVEQFF. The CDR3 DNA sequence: TGTGCCAGCAGACCCGGGCTAGCGGGAGCAGTTGAGCAGTTCTTC.

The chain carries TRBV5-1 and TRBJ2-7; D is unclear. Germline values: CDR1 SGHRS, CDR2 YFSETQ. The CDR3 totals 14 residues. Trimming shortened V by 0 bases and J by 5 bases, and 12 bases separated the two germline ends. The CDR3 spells CASSLGGNWDEQYF. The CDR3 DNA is TGCGCCAGCAGCTTGGGGGGTAATTGGGACGAGCAGTACTTC.

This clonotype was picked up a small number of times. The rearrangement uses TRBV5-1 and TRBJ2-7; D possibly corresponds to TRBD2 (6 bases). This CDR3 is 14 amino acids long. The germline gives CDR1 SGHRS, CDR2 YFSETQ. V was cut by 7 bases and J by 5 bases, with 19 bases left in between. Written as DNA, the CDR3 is TGCGCCAGCGCCGGGACTCCTACTCCTGACGAGCAGTACTTC. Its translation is CASAGTPTPDEQYF.

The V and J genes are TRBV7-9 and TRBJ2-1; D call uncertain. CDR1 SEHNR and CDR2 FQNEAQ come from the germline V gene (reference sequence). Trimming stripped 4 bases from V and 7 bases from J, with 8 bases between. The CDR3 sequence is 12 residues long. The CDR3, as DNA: TGTGCCAGCAGCTACCCGAGGAATGAGCAGTTCTTC. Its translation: CASSYPRNEQFF.